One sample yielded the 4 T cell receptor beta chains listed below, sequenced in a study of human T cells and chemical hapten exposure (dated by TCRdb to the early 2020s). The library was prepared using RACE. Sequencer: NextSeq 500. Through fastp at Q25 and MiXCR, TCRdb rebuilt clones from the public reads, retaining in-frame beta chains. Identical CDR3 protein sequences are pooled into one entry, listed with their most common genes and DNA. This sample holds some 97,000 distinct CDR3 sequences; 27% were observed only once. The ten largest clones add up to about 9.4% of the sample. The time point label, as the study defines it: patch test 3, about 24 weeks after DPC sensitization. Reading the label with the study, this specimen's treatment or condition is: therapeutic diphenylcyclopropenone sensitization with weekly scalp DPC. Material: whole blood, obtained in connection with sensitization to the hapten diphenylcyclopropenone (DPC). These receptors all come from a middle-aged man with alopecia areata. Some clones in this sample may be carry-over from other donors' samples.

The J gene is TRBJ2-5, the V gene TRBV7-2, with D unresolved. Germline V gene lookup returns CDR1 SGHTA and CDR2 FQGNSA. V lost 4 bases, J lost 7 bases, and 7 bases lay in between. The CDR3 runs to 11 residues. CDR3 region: CASSYRRTQYF. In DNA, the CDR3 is TGTGCCAGCAGCTATCGGAGGACCCAGTACTTC.

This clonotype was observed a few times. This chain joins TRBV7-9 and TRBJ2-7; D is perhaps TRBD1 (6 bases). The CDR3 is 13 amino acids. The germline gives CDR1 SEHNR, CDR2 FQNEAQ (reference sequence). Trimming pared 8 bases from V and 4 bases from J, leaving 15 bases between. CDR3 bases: TGTGCCAGCTCACAGGGCACTCCGTACGAGCAGTACTTC. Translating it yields CASSQGTPYEQYF.

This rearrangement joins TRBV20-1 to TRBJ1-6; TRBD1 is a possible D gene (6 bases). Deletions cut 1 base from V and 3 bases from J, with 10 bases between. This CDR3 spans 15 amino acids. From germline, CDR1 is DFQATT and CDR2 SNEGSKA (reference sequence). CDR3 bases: TGCAGTGCTAGAGTCGGAGGGGGCTATAATTCACCCCTCCACTTT. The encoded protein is CSARVGGGYNSPLHF.

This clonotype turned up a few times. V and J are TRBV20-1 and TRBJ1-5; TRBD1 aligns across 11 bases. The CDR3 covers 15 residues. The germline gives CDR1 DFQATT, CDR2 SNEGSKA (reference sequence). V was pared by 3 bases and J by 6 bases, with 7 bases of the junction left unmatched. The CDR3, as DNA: TGCAGTGCTAGTGAAGGACAGGGGGCTAGTCAGCCCCAGCATTTT. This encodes CSASEGQGASQPQHF.